This entry describes one TCR beta chain. This CDR3 comprises 14 residues. With 6 bases removed from V and 7 bases from J, the gap between germline ends came to 15 bases. The germline CDR1 and CDR2 sequences are MNHEY and SVGAGI. The data are from a study of cytotoxic CD8 clonotypes in ibrutinib-treated CLL. The protocol was immunoSEQ multiplex PCR, while the TCRdb copy is restricted to in-frame clones and leaves out a portion. The sample consists of some 80,000 clones, roughly 80% of them appearing once. This TCR was sampled from a human donor with chronic lymphocytic leukemia. This specimen was PBMCs, taken after 12 months of ibrutinib treatment. V usage is TRBV6-5 and J usage is TRBJ1-4; TRBD1 might be the D (5 bases). The CDR3 loop is CASSRDPQGEKLFF. Written as DNA, the CDR3 is TGTGCCAGCAGCCGGGACCCCCAGGGTGAAAAACTGTTTTTT.